This T cell receptor beta chain emerged from a study of T-cell memory formation after mild COVID-19. Barcoded TCR alpha and TCR beta cDNA libraries with UMIs came from 5'RACE using constant-segment primers. MiXCR was run by TCRdb on the 5' RACE reads, yielding one entry per CDR3 protein. This table holds 250,000 to 350,000 distinct CDR3 sequences, 15% to 20% found once. The TCR was taken from a man aged 18 to 29 who had mild COVID-19 (a few samples of this study predate the infection). Cell type and time point are not known. The sequenced sample was PBMCs or a T cell subset sorted from them (not recorded which).

The DNA for the CDR3 is TGCGCCAGCAGCCTCGCCCCCGGGACAGGGTTTAGGGGCACTGAAGCTTTCTTT. It is translated as CASSLAPGTGFRGTEAFF. The chain couples TRBV4-1 to TRBJ1-1; TRBD1 matches at 9 bases. The V segment lost 4 bases and the J segment 4 bases; nucleotides outside the gene matches: 16. CDR1 and CDR2 from the germline V gene are MGHRA and YSYEKL. This CDR3 has 18 amino acids.